Each of the 18 T cell receptor beta chains below was sequenced from the same sample in a study of blood T cells in healthy people across ages. For the second PCR, which ran for 7 to 11 cycles, a sample-barcoded 5' primer and a J-beta primer mix were used. TCRdb itself ran the 5' RACE reads through MiXCR, one entry per CDR3 protein. The table includes about a million distinct CDR3 sequences, around two fifths detected once. The specimen was blood. The source is a young man in good health.

This clonotype showed up just a few times. This chain links TRBV6-2 or TRBV6-3 with TRBJ1-1; unclear D gene. V lost 2 bases, J lost 1 base, and 8 bases lay in between. The CDR3 runs 14 residues. Looked up from germline, CDR1 is MNHEY and CDR2 is SVGEGT. CDR3 DNA sequence: TGTGCCAGCAGTTACACGGCAGGGAACACTGAAGCTTTCTTT. Its translation: CASSYTAGNTEAFF.

The genes are TRBV30 and TRBJ1-4; unclear D gene. In germline, CDR1 is GTSNPN, CDR2 SVGIG (reference sequence). The V gene lost 3 bases and the J gene lost 8 bases, with 10 bases spanning the gap. CDR3 size: 12 residues. The CDR3 sequence: CAWSRSGEKLFF. The CDR3 region has the DNA TGTGCCTGGAGCCGGAGTGGAGAAAAACTGTTTTTT.

This clonotype has only a few counts. The chain has TRBV20-1 and TRBJ1-6, with D possibly being TRBD1 (5 bases). Trimming shortened V by 5 bases and J by 0 bases, and 17 bases separated the two germline ends. The V gene's germline CDR1 is DFQATT and CDR2 SNEGSKA (reference sequence). This CDR3 is built from 17 residues. CDR3 coding DNA: TGCAGTGCTCCCCCCCGGGGGAGGAGCTCCTATAATTCACCCCTCCACTTT. It yields the protein CSAPPRGRSSYNSPLHF.

The gene calls are TRBV15 and TRBJ1-5; 10 bases match TRBD1. J gave up 6 bases and V 5 bases, and 4 bases lay outside the gene matches. The germline gives CDR1 LNHNV, CDR2 YYDKDF (reference sequence). The CDR3 length is 14 residues. The CDR3 nucleotides are TGTGCCACCAGCCCAGACAGGGGGCCTCAGCCCCAGCATTTT. It specifies CATSPDRGPQPQHF.

This clonotype has a count of ten or more. The chain links TRBV7-2 to TRBJ2-4; possibly TRBD1 for D (5 bases). Gene TRBJ2-7 matches the end of the DNA better, so the J call may be wrong. Germline CDR1 is SGHTA and CDR2 is FQGNSA. The CDR3 length is 12 residues. The CDR3 nucleotides read TGTGCCAGCAGCTTTTCGGACAACGAGCAGTACTTC. Its protein product is CASSFSDNEQYF.

This chain connects TRBV12-5 to TRBJ2-4; no firm D call. Matching the DNA end better, TRBJ2-7 makes the J call doubtful. CDR3 length: 16 residues. Germline V gene sequence: CDR1 LGHNT, CDR2 FRNRAP. CDR3 in DNA: TGTGCTAGTGGTTTGGACCCAGGCACCCTATCACACGAGCAGTACTTC. Translation gives CASGLDPGTLSHEQYF.

This clonotype was recorded a few times. The chain recombines TRBV4-3 with TRBJ1-4, with 8 nucleotides matching TRBD1. With V trimmed by 4 bases and J by 3 bases, 4 bases remained unmatched. The germline V gene has CDR1 LGHNA and CDR2 YSLEER. CDR3 length: 15 residues. The CDR3 protein is CASSPRTGSNEKLFF. In DNA, the CDR3 is TGCGCCAGCAGCCCCCGGACAGGGTCTAATGAAAAACTGTTTTTT.

In regard to this clonotype: At one boundary the junction diverges from the germline segment, which might be a read error. The V and J genes are TRBV12-5 and TRBJ2-1, with D uncertain. The germline CDR1 and CDR2 sequences are LGHNT and FRNRAP. The CDR3 length is 12 residues. The CDR3 DNA follows: TGTGCTGGTGGTTTGGCAGTCAATGAGCAGTTCTTC. As protein: CAGGLAVNEQFF.

The J gene is TRBJ2-5, the V gene TRBV20-1; D possibly corresponds to TRBD2 (6 bases). The CDR3 length is 15 residues. V gave up 0 bases and J gave up 11 bases, with 22 bases separating them. Germline CDR1 DFQATT, CDR2 SNEGSKA (reference sequence). In DNA, the CDR3 is TGCAGTGCTAGAGATGAGGCGGGACCAAATAATGAGCAGTACTTC. Protein product: CSARDEAGPNNEQYF.

This clonotype was counted ten times or more. The V call is TRBV20-1, the J call TRBJ1-4; no reliable D call. The V end was cut by 1 base, the J end by 3 bases, with 12 bases between. CDR1 DFQATT and CDR2 SNEGSKA come from the germline V gene (reference sequence). The CDR3 sequence is 15 residues long. CDR3 nucleotide sequence: TGCAGTGCTAGAGTGGGCAGCGGACCTAATGAAAAACTGTTTTTT. Its translation is CSARVGSGPNEKLFF.

This clonotype was counted a few times. One junction end disagrees with the germline gene, perhaps due to a read error. The J gene is TRBJ2-4, the V gene TRBV20-1, with D perhaps TRBD2 (6 bases). The J call is uncertain, as TRBJ2-5 better fits the DNA end. CDR1 DFQATT and CDR2 SNEGSKA come from the germline V gene (reference sequence). This CDR3 contains 14 residues. The CDR3 DNA reads as TGCAGTGCTTCCCGGCTGGACTACCAGGAGACCCAGTACTTC. Protein product: CSASRLDYQETQYF.

This chain connects TRBV6-7 to TRBJ2-3; tentative D call: TRBD1 (5 bases). TRBV6-7 falls under the ORF class, with uncertain function. Trimming pared 10 bases from V and 1 base from J, leaving 21 bases between. The CDR3 spans 16 residues. CDR3 nucleotide sequence: TGTGCCACCCTAGGGGTGGCAGCCCTACGCACAGATACGCAGTATTTT. Its translation is CATLGVAALRTDTQYF.

The gene calls are TRBV20-1 and TRBJ1-1; maybe TRBD1 (6 bases). Trimming pared 6 bases from V and 5 bases from J, leaving 16 bases between. Germline CDR1 is DFQATT and CDR2 is SNEGSKA (reference sequence). This CDR3 region has 13 residues. The CDR3 region is CSAVEGGRTEAFF. Here the CDR3 DNA reads TGCAGTGCGGTGGAGGGGGGTAGAACTGAAGCTTTCTTT.

V gene TRBV20-1 combines with J gene TRBJ1-5; D possibly corresponds to TRBD1 (5 bases). This CDR3 has 16 residues. Trimming took 0 bases from V and 2 from J, leaving 14 bases between them. The germline V gene has CDR1 DFQATT and CDR2 SNEGSKA (reference sequence). The CDR3 protein is CSARERRGYGNQPQHF. CDR3 in DNA: TGCAGTGCTAGAGAACGACGGGGGTACGGCAATCAGCCCCAGCATTTT.

A few counts support this clonotype. This rearrangement joins TRBV28 to TRBJ1-5, with TRBD1 matching over 7 bases. This CDR3 has 14 residues. V was clipped by 3 bases and J by 7 bases; unmatched bases: 6. The germline V gene encodes CDR1 MDHEN and CDR2 SYDVKM. DNA of the CDR3: TGTGCCAGCAGTTTTAAAGGGGGCATCCAGCCCCAGCATTTT. Translated: CASSFKGGIQPQHF.

This clonotype was observed a few times. The chain has TRBV4-3 and TRBJ2-4; a weak D match, TRBD2 (6 bases). Germline CDR1 is LGHNA and CDR2 is YSLEER. Trimming pared 1 base from V and 6 bases from J, leaving 10 bases between. This CDR3 spans 14 amino acids. The CDR3 sequence is CASSQVDGGNIQYF. CDR3 nucleotide sequence: TGCGCCAGCAGCCAAGTGGACGGGGGAAACATTCAGTACTTC.

This clonotype was recorded a few times. The genes are TRBV4-3 and TRBJ1-3, with no clear D. The CDR3 spans 16 residues. Trimming removed 1 base from V and 0 bases from J, with 10 bases in between. Per the germline V gene, CDR1 is LGHNA and CDR2 is YSLEER. The CDR3 protein is CASSQGYDGSGNTIYF. In DNA form, the CDR3 reads TGCGCCAGCAGCCAAGGGTACGACGGCTCTGGAAACACCATATATTTT.

This clonotype has a handful of counts. The V and J genes are TRBV9 and TRBJ2-7; 9 bases line up with TRBD2. The J call may be incorrect, as the DNA end agrees better with TRBJ2-5. The CDR3 contains 17 residues. The germline V gene encodes CDR1 SGDLS and CDR2 YYNGEE. The CDR3 spells CASSVGLAVLELETQYF. The DNA of the CDR3 is TGTGCCAGCAGCGTAGGACTAGCGGTACTTGAGTTGGAGACCCAGTACTTC.